The 2 T cell receptor beta chains given below trace back to one sample, sequenced in a study of blood T cell repertoires in COVID-19. Sequenced by immunoSEQ multiplex PCR; TCRdb stores in-frame clones only, minus some. The sample holds about 97,000 clones, 85% to 90% seen once. Input material: peripheral blood. Receptor source: a human donor in a cohort sampled during active COVID-19.

This clone was found once. This sequence joins TRBV11-2 and TRBJ1-1, with TRBD1 matching 12 bases. V shed 4 bases, J shed 4 bases, and the junction held 1 base outside the gene matches. Germline CDR1 SGHAT, CDR2 FQNNGV. CDR3 size: 14 residues. The CDR3 region is CASSWDRGLTEAFF. CDR3 DNA: TGTGCCAGCAGCTGGGACAGGGGGCTCACTGAAGCTTTCTTT.

The rearrangement uses TRBV5-4 and TRBJ2-3; 10 bases line up with TRBD2. Per the germline V gene, CDR1 is SGHNT and CDR2 is YYREEE (reference sequence). The CDR3 consists of 18 residues. The V segment lost 3 bases and the J segment 4 bases; nucleotides outside the gene matches: 14. The CDR3 DNA follows: TGTGCCAGCAGCTCGGGGCTAGCGGGAGAGGTGCCCCCAGATACGCAGTATTTT. This codes for CASSSGLAGEVPPDTQYF.